This TCR beta chain was identified during a study of regulatory T cells in long-lasting Graves disease. Overall study findings and caveats: It is possible that accuracy was reduced by the small size of the sample. With persistent disease, TRBV28, TRBJ1-2 and TRBJ2-5 were the favored segments.

This CDR3 region has 17 residues. With 6 bases removed from V and 0 bases from J, the gap between germline ends came to 18 bases. Notes on this clonotype: Its antigen is not identified.

According to the study, TCR beta libraries were built with iRepertoire HTBI primers and CDR3-region Arm-PCR. TCRdb passed the multiplex PCR reads through MiXCR, listing each CDR3 protein once. The sample has approximately 250,000 distinct CDR3 sequences; around 19% are singletons. As to time point: newly diagnosed GD, antithyroid drugs for less than 3 months. Scientists built the TCR library using RNA that was extracted from PBMCs. As a group, patients came from one endocrinology department in Xi'an, China. This chain connects TRBV12-3 or TRBV12-4 to TRBJ1-3, with D tentatively TRBD1 (5 bases). The receptor was derived from a female donor with Graves disease. Sample: peripheral blood mononuclear cells (PBMCs), taken at new diagnosis, from a patient treated with antithyroid drugs. As DNA, the CDR3 is TGTGCCAGCAGGGGACTGGCACCACCTTACTCTGGAAACACCATATATTTT. Translated, it gives CASRGLAPPYSGNTIYF.